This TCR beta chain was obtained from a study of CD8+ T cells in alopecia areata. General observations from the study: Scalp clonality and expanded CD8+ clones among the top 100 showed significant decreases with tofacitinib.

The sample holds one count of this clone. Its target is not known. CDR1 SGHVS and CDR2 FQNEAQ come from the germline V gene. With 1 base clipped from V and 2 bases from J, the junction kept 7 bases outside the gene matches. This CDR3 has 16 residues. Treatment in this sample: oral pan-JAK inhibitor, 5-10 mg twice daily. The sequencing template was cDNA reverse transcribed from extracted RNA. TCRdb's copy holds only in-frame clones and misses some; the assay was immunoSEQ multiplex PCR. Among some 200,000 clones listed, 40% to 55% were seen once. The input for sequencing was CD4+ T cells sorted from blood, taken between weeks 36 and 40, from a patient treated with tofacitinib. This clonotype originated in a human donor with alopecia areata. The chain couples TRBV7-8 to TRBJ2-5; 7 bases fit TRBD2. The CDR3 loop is CASSLGASGVQETQYF. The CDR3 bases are TGTGCCAGCAGCTTAGGGGCTAGCGGAGTACAAGAGACCCAGTACTTC.